The 28 T cell receptor beta chains below come from one sample, sequenced in a study of OX40 agonist ivuxolimab in advanced cancers. The assay was immunoSEQ multiplex PCR, and TCRdb's table has in-frame clones only and misses some. The data contain about 46,000 clones, 75% to 95% of them singletons. Sequencing used CD4+ or CD8+ T cells sorted from blood, obtained in a trial of the OX40 agonist ivuxolimab. These receptors all come from an adult with an advanced solid tumor such as melanoma, head and neck, liver or kidney cancer.

The V call is TRBV6-1, the J call TRBJ2-1; D call uncertain. Germline V gene sequence: CDR1 MNHNS, CDR2 SASEGT. Trimming removed 5 bases from V and 0 bases from J, with 11 bases in between. CDR3 length: 15 residues. The CDR3 is CASSPDDSSYNEQFF. In DNA, the CDR3 is TGTGCCAGCAGTCCGGACGATAGCTCCTACAATGAGCAGTTCTTC.

This clone appeared once. The chain has TRBV19 and TRBJ2-1, with D perhaps TRBD2 (6 bases). This CDR3 is built from 16 residues. V was clipped by 3 bases and J by 4 bases, with 16 bases between them. Looked up from germline, CDR1 is LNHDA and CDR2 is SQIVND (reference sequence). Here the CDR3 DNA reads TGTGCCAGTAGTATCTCTAAAGGACTACCATACAATGAGCAGTTCTTC. This translates into CASSISKGLPYNEQFF.

Points on this clone: One junction end does not reproduce the germline sequence, and a read error may be involved. The chain uses TRBV7-6 and TRBJ2-1; TRBD1 matches at 9 bases. This CDR3 region has 11 residues. Looked up from germline, CDR1 is SGHVS and CDR2 is FNYEAQ. CDR3 coding DNA: TGTGCCAGCAGCTCCCGGGACAGGGTGATCTTC. Translating gives CASSSRDRVIF.

The V gene is TRBV5-4, the J gene TRBJ2-1, with D hard to call. The CDR3 extends over 13 amino acids. Per the germline V gene, CDR1 is SGHNT and CDR2 is YYREEE (reference sequence). V was trimmed by 0 bases and J by 7 bases, leaving 8 bases between them. The chain's CDR3 is CASSLAGSNEQFF. CDR3 sequence (DNA): TGTGCCAGCAGCTTGGCCGGCTCTAATGAGCAGTTCTTC.

The chain links TRBV5-1 to TRBJ2-7, with D possibly matching TRBD1 (6 bases). Germline V gene sequence: CDR1 SGHRS, CDR2 YFSETQ. Trimming shortened V by 3 bases and J by 3 bases, and 13 bases separated the two germline ends. This CDR3 has 14 amino acids. The CDR3 DNA reads TGCGCCAGCAGCTACCGGGACACAAACTACGAGCAGTACTTC. It translates to CASSYRDTNYEQYF. Together with reference TRBV5-1 and TRBJ2-7, the CDR3 gives the full variable domain: KAGVTQTPRYLIKTRGQQVTLSCSPISGHRSVSWYQQTPGQGLQFLFEYFSETQRNKGNFPGRFSGRQFSNSRSEMNVSTLELGDSALYLCASSYRDTNYEQYFGPGTRLTVT.

The chain couples TRBV6-4 to TRBJ2-1; 12 positions match TRBD2. Germline CDR1 reads MRHNA; CDR2 reads SNTAGT. The CDR3 covers 15 residues. V lost 3 bases to trimming and J lost 6 bases; unmatched junction nucleotides: 3. The CDR3 reads CASSEASGGANEQFF. In nucleotides, the CDR3 is TGTGCCAGCAGTGAAGCTAGCGGGGGGGCCAATGAGCAGTTCTTC.

The V call is TRBV4-1, the J call TRBJ2-1; TRBD1 or TRBD2 may be the D gene (5 bases each). CDR1 MGHRA and CDR2 YSYEKL come from the germline V gene. The CDR3 is made up of 15 amino acids. V shed 4 bases and J shed 6 bases, with 16 bases lying between them. The CDR3 nucleotides are TGCGCCAGCAGCCTATGGGACGCTGAGACCAATGAGCAGTTCTTC. Its protein product is CASSLWDAETNEQFF.

The chain joins TRBV13 to TRBJ2-3; D is uncertain. The V end was cut by 1 base, the J end by 6 bases, with 5 bases between. Germline V CDR1 and CDR2: PRHDT, FYEKMQ (reference sequence). The length of the CDR3 is 12 residues. This chain's CDR3 is CASSLAWDTQYF. CDR3 coding DNA: TGTGCCAGCAGCTTAGCTTGGGATACGCAGTATTTT.

The chain couples TRBV4-1 to TRBJ2-7; 8 bases fit TRBD1. Germline values: CDR1 MGHRA, CDR2 YSYEKL. V lost 3 bases and J lost 0; bases outside the gene matches: 7. The CDR3 spans 16 residues. In DNA, the CDR3 is TGCGCCAGCAGCCACGCCTCGACAGGGGACTCCTACGAGCAGTACTTC. This gives the protein CASSHASTGDSYEQYF.

V is TRBV4-1 and J is TRBJ2-2; 12 bases line up with TRBD2. The germline gives CDR1 MGHRA, CDR2 YSYEKL. V dropped 3 bases and J dropped 7; count of bases not matched to a gene: 3. The CDR3 sequence is 15 residues long. The CDR3 nucleotides are TGCGCCAGCAGCCAGACTAGCGGGGGTGGCGGGGAGCTGTTTTTT. This translates into CASSQTSGGGGELFF.

The V gene is TRBV4-3, the J gene TRBJ2-1; perhaps TRBD1 as D (6 bases). The CDR3 is 15 residues long. Between the trimmed V and J ends, which lost 0 bases and 3 bases, there was a span of 9 bases. CDR1 is LGHNA and CDR2 is YSLEER in the germline V gene. The CDR3 bases are TGCGCCAGCAGCCAAGATCTGACAGGCTACAATGAGCAGTTCTTC. Translation gives CASSQDLTGYNEQFF.

This clone was detected once. V and J are TRBV6-5 and TRBJ2-3; no definite D call. Germline CDR1 MNHEY, CDR2 SVGAGI. The length of the CDR3 is 14 residues. The V and J ends lost 5 bases and 4 bases respectively, with 13 bases between them. The CDR3 spells CASSKFEVADTQYF. The CDR3, as DNA: TGTGCCAGCAGTAAGTTTGAGGTCGCAGATACGCAGTATTTT.

The rearrangement links TRBV9 to TRBJ2-7, with 9 bases identical to TRBD1. After removal of 4 bases from V and 1 base from J, the junction contained 9 bases not matched to a gene. The germline V gene encodes CDR1 SGDLS and CDR2 YYNGEE. The CDR3 contains 16 residues. The chain's CDR3 is CASSPQGQGRSYEQYV. In DNA, the CDR3 is TGTGCCAGCAGCCCCCAGGGACAGGGAAGATCCTACGAGCAGTACGTC.

This clone was recorded only once. The chain has TRBV7-9 and TRBJ2-7; 8 nucleotides line up with TRBD1. V trimming: 3 bases; J trimming: 3 bases; junction bases outside the gene matches: 4. CDR1 is SEHNR, CDR2 FQNEAQ, per germline (reference sequence). This CDR3 spans 14 amino acids. CDR3 sequence: CASSFRDRSYEQYF. The CDR3 bases are TGTGCCAGCAGCTTCCGGGACAGGAGCTACGAGCAGTACTTC.

The genes are TRBV7-9 and TRBJ1-6; D gene ambiguous. V shed 5 bases and J shed 4 bases, with 9 bases lying between them. The CDR3 loop spans 14 amino acids. Germline CDR1 and CDR2: SEHNR and FQNEAQ (reference sequence). The CDR3 region is CASSTTEYNSPLHF. The CDR3, as DNA: TGTGCCAGCAGCACCACAGAGTATAATTCACCCCTCCACTTT.

This chain connects TRBV4-3 to TRBJ2-1; the D is unclear. The CDR3 sequence is 15 residues long. Germline values: CDR1 LGHNA, CDR2 YSLEER. Trimming cost V 0 bases and J 3 bases, with 9 bases left between them. CDR3 sequence: CASSQDRNGYNEQFF. CDR3 bases: TGCGCCAGCAGCCAAGACAGGAACGGCTACAATGAGCAGTTCTTC.

The count of this clone is one. V usage is TRBV19 and J usage is TRBJ2-7; unclear D gene. The germline CDR1 and CDR2 sequences are LNHDA and SQIVND (reference sequence). Between the trimmed V and J ends, which lost 10 bases and 2 bases, there was a span of 18 bases. This CDR3 comprises 14 residues. CDR3 region: CATSSEKFPYEQYF. CDR3 sequence (DNA): TGTGCCACCTCGAGTGAGAAGTTCCCCTACGAGCAGTACTTC. Filled out from reference TRBV19 and TRBJ2-7, the complete variable domain reads DGGITQSPKYLFRKEGQNVTLSCEQNLNHDAMYWYRQDPGQGLRLIYYSQIVNDFQKGDIAEGYSVSREKKESFPLTVTSAQKNPTAFYLCATSSEKFPYEQYFGPGTRLTVT.

CDR3: CASSPRQGWEIQYF. The DNA for the CDR3 is TGCGCCAGCAGCCCACGACAGGGTTGGGAGATTCAGTACTTC. V is TRBV4-3 and J is TRBJ2-4; 7 bases line up with TRBD1. Germline assignment: CDR1 LGHNA and CDR2 YSLEER. J was trimmed by 10 bases and V by 4 bases; bases with no gene match: 10. This CDR3 has 14 residues.

The rearrangement uses TRBV7-8 and TRBJ2-7; possible D gene TRBD1, 6 bases. The CDR3 loop spans 15 amino acids. Germline CDR1 is SGHVS and CDR2 is FQNEAQ. V was pared by 2 bases and J by 1 base, with 12 bases between. CDR3 protein: CASSLRQGPSYEQYV. The CDR3 bases are TGTGCCAGCAGCTTACGGCAGGGGCCATCCTACGAGCAGTACGTC.

The chain couples TRBV27 to TRBJ2-2; D perhaps matches TRBD2 (5 bases). CDR3 length equals 13 residues. The V gene lost 5 bases and the J gene lost 6 bases, with 10 bases spanning the gap. From germline, CDR1 is MNHEY and CDR2 SMNVEV (reference sequence). The CDR3 region has the DNA TGTGCCAGCAGTCCATTAGCGTCCGGGGAGCTGTTTTTT. It encodes CASSPLASGELFF.

The V and J genes are TRBV5-6 and TRBJ2-7, with 8 bases identical to TRBD2. V was clipped by 3 bases and J by 2 bases; unmatched bases: 10. Germline loops: CDR1 SGHDT, CDR2 YYEEEE. The CDR3 contains 16 residues. This CDR3 reads CASSWGGLAVTYEQYF. CDR3 nucleotides: TGTGCCAGCAGCTGGGGTGGACTAGCCGTGACCTACGAGCAGTACTTC.

This clone was counted once. V is TRBV9 and J is TRBJ2-3; D not certain. The CDR3 is 15 amino acids. V was cut by 4 bases and J by 4 bases, with 16 bases left in between. Germline-derived CDR1 and CDR2 are SGDLS and YYNGEE. DNA of the CDR3: TGTGCCAGCAGCCCTGGCGTAGTAGGTCCAGATACGCAGTATTTT. Translation gives CASSPGVVGPDTQYF.

This chain uses TRBV29-1 with TRBJ2-2; D might be TRBD2 (6 bases). V lost 0 bases and J lost 2, with 13 bases in between. CDR1 and CDR2 (germline): SQVTM, ANQGSEA. This CDR3 has 16 residues. The DNA of the CDR3 is TGCAGCGTTGAAGATGAGCGCGGGACCAACACCGGGGAGCTGTTTTTT. Protein product: CSVEDERGTNTGELFF.

The rearrangement joins TRBV6-4 to TRBJ2-7, with 8 bases lining up with TRBD1. This CDR3 has 14 amino acids. Germline CDR1 reads MRHNA; CDR2 reads SNTAGT. V trimming: 2 bases; J trimming: 4 bases; junction bases outside the gene matches: 4. The CDR3 spells CASSDPGQGYEQYF. DNA of the CDR3: TGTGCCAGCAGTGACCCCGGACAGGGTTACGAGCAGTACTTC.

The J gene is TRBJ1-3, the V gene TRBV30; D may be TRBD1 (5 bases). Trimming left V 8 bases short and J 2 bases short, with 28 bases between. The CDR3 loop spans 18 amino acids. Per the germline V gene, CDR1 is GTSNPN and CDR2 is SVGIG (reference sequence). The CDR3 is CAGEQESGLGWAGNTIYF. Here the CDR3 DNA reads TGTGCCGGAGAACAGGAGTCGGGCCTGGGTTGGGCTGGAAACACCATATATTTT.

J is TRBJ2-3 and V is TRBV11-1; D gene uncertain. V was pared by 5 bases and J by 2 bases, with 5 bases between. Germline V gives CDR1 SGHAT, CDR2 FQDESV (reference sequence). The CDR3 is made up of 12 amino acids. The DNA of the CDR3 is TGTGCCAGCAGCCACCCCACAGATACGCAGTATTTT. Translation: CASSHPTDTQYF.

J is TRBJ1-1 and V is TRBV27, with D perhaps matching TRBD1 (6 bases). V was shortened by 2 bases and J by 4 bases, with 11 bases between the two germline ends. CDR3 length equals 14 residues. Looked up from germline, CDR1 is MNHEY and CDR2 is SMNVEV (reference sequence). CDR3 amino acids: CASSLASRGTEAFF. In DNA, the CDR3 is TGTGCCAGCAGTTTAGCGAGCAGGGGCACTGAAGCTTTCTTT.

The chain employs TRBV29-1 and TRBJ2-5; a weak D match, TRBD1 (6 bases). Germline-derived CDR1 and CDR2 are SQVTM and ANQGSEA. The CDR3 extends over 12 amino acids. The CDR3 DNA reads TGCGTAGGACAGTCCACACCGGAGACCCAGTACTTC. Its translation: CVGQSTPETQYF.